This T cell receptor (beta chain) stems from a study of blood T cells in healthy people across ages. V trimming: 6 bases; J trimming: 0 bases; junction bases outside the gene matches: 8. CDR3 length: 16 amino acids. Germline loops: CDR1 DFQATT, CDR2 SNEGSKA (reference sequence). This clonotype was seen a handful of times. Its cognate antigen is unknown. A second PCR, run for roughly 7 to 11 cycles, used a sample-barcoded 5' primer plus a J-beta primer mix. TCRdb re-called the 5' RACE reads through MiXCR, storing one row per CDR3 protein. The sample yields about 680,000 distinct CDR3 sequences, over 45% seen once. General observations from the study: The diversity estimates, figures obtained from one million T cells, were considered underestimates.

The TCR was taken from an older woman in good health. The gene calls are TRBV20-1 and TRBJ1-5; 10 bases map to TRBD1. Specimen: blood. As DNA, the CDR3 is TGCAGTGCGTGGGACAGGGGCGGATATAGCAATCAGCCCCAGCATTTT. Translating it yields CSAWDRGGYSNQPQHF.